This T cell receptor beta chain is drawn from a study of blood T cells in healthy people across ages (dated by TCRdb to the mid-2010s). About the study as a whole: In model experiments, template switching captured roughly one uniquely barcoded TCR beta cDNA molecule for every two T cells. Age-related changes in TCR beta repertoire diversity were measured in the study by deep sequencing normalized with unique cDNA molecular identifiers. The donors were split into four age groups: young (average 16 years), middle-aged (roughly 39), aged (approximately 60) and long-lived (approximately 80). To avoid experimental bias, donors of different ages were spread randomly across the sequencing lanes. The study analyzed two additional independent replicas of 1 million unique cDNA reads from the same blood draw for two donors, one aged 18 to 29 and one aged 80 or older.

V gives up 4 bases and J gives up 4 bases, and the segment between their germline ends measures 26 bases. The CDR3, from cysteine to phenylalanine, totals 19 residues. Of the read, only the CDR3 DNA is kept; its 57 bases are in frame from base 1. Preparation of the library involved 5' RACE. Sequencing was performed on an Illumina HiSeq 2500. A second PCR of about 6 to 12 cycles was run with a J-beta primer mix and a sample-barcoded 5' primer. A unique molecular identifier was introduced onto each TCR beta cDNA molecule by a template-switch 5' adaptor carrying 12 random nucleotides. At least 2.5 million CDR3-containing paired-end reads were obtained from each sample. The Mint cDNA synthesis kit, primed by a TRBC-specific oligonucleotide, was used to synthesize first-strand cDNA from all RNA. All cDNA was treated with uracil-DNA glycosylase and then went through a first 18-cycle PCR with the universal primers M1SS and BC2_uni_R. The original pipeline was this. For normalization, 1 million high-quality reads were randomly selected from each sample, with every read carrying a distinct molecular identifier. Reads with shared molecular identifiers were discarded instead of being binned into consensus sequences. MiTCR, set to a Q25 quality threshold and the strictest error-elimination algorithm, was used for CDR3 identification, clonotype clustering and error correction. A nonparametric unseen species model with Euler transformation was used to estimate a lower bound on total TCR beta diversity. TCRdb handled the public reads itself, with Q25 trimming in fastp and clone calling in MiXCR, and kept productive beta chains. Merged by CDR3 protein, the rows form single entries marked with the most common genes and DNA. These V and J calls rely on TCRdb rather than the paper's analysis. The sample data list 540,000 or so distinct CDR3 sequences, and under 55% of these were observed just once. About 26% of the sample goes to the ten largest clones.

The roughly 37 donors, aged about 6 to 95 years, were systemically healthy Caucasian individuals from Russia. Each donor gave around 9 milliliters of peripheral blood, collected into EDTA-treated Vacutainer tubes. Ficoll-Paque density-gradient centrifugation was used to isolate PBMCs, with at least 6 million per sample. Trizol reagent was used to extract total RNA from the PBMCs, yielding at least 5 micrograms per sample. For every donor, flow cytometry on a PBMC aliquot measured the percentage of naive CD45RAhigh/CD27high T cells. The full study reports these points: Because profiling used bulk unsorted PBMCs, naive and antigen-experienced compartments could not be compared conclusively. Estimates of total diversity from one million sequenced T cells were regarded as lower bounds and underestimates. Observed TCR beta diversity per million T cells fell roughly linearly with age, and a significant reduction was already apparent by age around 39. The CMV infection status of donors was not known, potentially confounding age-related changes in expanded clonotypes. There was a strong correlation between observed TCR beta diversity and the percentage of naive T cells measured by flow cytometry. Compared with the aged group, the long-lived group had more naive CD4+ T cells, fewer expanded clones and increased TCR diversity, a pattern suggesting age selection.

As concerns this clonotype: What this receptor recognizes is not known. No per-base quality is available; no much larger clone lies one base away.

Sequencing was done on a sample of blood. The origin of this receptor is an older man in good health. Recombination linked TRBV12-3 or TRBV12-4 to TRBJ2-1; possibly the D gene is TRBD2, per 9 matching bases. The DNA is TGTGCCAGCAGTTCACCCGGGACAGGAAGCGGGAGGACGTACAATGAGCAGTTCTTC. This is translated as CASSSPGTGSGRTYNEQFF.